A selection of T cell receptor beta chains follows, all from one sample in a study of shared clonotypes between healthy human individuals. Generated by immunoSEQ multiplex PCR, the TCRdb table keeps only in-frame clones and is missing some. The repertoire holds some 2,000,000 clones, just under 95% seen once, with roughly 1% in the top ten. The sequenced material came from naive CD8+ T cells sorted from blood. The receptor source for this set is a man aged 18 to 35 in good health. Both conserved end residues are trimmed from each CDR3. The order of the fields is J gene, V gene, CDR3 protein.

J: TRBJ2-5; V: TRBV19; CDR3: ASSIGGVKGKETQY
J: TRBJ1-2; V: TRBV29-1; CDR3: SVENLGAADGYT
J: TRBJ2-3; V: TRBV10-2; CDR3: ASEGLAGGADTQY
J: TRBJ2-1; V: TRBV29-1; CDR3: SVEDQGGRLGEQF
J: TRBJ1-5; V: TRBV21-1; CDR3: ASNPDRTGENQPQH
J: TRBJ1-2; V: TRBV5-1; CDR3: ASSSRTGGDGYT
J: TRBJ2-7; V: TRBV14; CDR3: ASSQDQADYEQY
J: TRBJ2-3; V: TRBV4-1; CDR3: ASSPSWRGGTDTQY
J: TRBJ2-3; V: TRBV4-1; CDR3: ASSPNSLAGGDTQY
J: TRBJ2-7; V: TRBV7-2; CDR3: ASSFGRTHEQY
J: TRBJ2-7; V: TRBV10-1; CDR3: ASRQGWYEQY
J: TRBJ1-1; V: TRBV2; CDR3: ASSEIDQGETEAF
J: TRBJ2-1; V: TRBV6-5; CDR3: ASSWDGYNEQF
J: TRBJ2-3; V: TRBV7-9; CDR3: ASSFITGQGPSTDTQY
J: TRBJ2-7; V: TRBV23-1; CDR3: ASSRNRGQDTYEQY
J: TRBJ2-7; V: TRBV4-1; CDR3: ASSPTGMTSGSYEQY
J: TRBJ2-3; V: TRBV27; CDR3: ASSFSGQGLDTQY
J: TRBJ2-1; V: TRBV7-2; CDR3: ASSLIGDEQF
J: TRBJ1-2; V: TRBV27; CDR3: ASSFRDPRGGYT
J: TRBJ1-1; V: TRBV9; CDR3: ASSASGVGTEAF
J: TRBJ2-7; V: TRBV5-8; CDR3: ASSLLVIAYEQY
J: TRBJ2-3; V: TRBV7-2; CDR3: ASSRTSPDTQY
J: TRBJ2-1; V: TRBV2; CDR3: ASSDGGLAAYNEQF
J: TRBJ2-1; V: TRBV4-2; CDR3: ASSQDWGAAWF
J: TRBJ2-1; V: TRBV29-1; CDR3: SVEGTSGGRDEQF
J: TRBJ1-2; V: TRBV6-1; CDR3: AIRQGAAGYT
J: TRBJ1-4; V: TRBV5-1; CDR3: ASSDTDRGSEKLF
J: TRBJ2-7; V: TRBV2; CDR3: ASSPRTGENEQY
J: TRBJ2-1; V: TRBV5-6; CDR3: ASSLGVTNEQF
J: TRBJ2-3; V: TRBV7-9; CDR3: ASSPQDNTDTQY
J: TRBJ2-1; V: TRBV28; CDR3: ASSFDGTYNEQF
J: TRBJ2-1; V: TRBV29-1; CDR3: SGAGTGSYNEQF
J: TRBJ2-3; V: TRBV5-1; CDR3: ASSSIPSGGGTDTQY
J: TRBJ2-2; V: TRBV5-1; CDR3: ASSTVAGVRTGELF
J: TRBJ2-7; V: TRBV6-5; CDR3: ASSPTGNEQY
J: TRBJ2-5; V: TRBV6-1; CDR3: ASSEVTLGAQY
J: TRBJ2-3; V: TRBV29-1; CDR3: SVEGQGTDTQY
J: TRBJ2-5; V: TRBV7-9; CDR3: ASSPGGEADQGAQY
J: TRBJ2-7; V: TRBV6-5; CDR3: ASSYRTGYEQY
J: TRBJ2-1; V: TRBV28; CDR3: ASSPTSGGYNEQF
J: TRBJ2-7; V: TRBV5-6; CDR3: ASSSSGSSYEQY
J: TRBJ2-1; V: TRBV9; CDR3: ASSPRGRVPGNEQF
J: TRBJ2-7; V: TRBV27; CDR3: ASSSGTRGDEQY
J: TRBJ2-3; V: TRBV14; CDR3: ASSQEARLSTDTQY
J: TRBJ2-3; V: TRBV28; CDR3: ASSFNSPGQY
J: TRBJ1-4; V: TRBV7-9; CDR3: ASSLEGNPNEKLF
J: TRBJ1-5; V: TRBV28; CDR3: ASSPTTDSNQPQH
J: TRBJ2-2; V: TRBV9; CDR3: ASSVWDRGSGELF
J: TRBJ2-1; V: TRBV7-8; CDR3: ASSASGLAGGNEQF
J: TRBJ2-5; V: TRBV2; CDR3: ASGGGLAGAVETQY
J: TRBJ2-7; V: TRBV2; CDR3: ASRVDRELSYEQY
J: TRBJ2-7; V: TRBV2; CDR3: ASSDPTYEQY
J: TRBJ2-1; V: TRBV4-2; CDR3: ASGERLARDEQF
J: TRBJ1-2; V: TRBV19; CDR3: ASSPGSNYGYT
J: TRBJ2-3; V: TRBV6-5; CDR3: ASSYIGGGGTDTQY
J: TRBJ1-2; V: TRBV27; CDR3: ASSSGALGGYT
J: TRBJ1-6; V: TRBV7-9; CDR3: ASSYRVYNSPLH
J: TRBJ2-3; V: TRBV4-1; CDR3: ASSQVAGRITDTQY
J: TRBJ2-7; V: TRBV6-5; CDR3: ASSPYRDYLYEQY